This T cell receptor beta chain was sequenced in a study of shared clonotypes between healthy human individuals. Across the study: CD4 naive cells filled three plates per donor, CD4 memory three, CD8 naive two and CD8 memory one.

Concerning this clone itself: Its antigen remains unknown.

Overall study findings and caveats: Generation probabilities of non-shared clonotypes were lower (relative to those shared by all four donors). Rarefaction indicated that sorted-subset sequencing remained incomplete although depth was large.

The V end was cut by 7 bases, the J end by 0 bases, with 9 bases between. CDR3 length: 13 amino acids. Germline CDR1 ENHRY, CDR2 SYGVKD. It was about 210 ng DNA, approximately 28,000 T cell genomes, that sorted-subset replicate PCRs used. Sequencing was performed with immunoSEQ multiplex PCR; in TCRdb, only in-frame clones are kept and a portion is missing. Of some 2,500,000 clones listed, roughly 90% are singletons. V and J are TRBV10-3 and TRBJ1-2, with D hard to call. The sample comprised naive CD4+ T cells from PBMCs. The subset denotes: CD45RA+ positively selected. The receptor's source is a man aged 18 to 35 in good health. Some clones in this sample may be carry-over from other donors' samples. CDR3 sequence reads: CAITPGPNYGYTF. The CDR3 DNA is TGTGCCATCACCCCGGGCCCTAACTATGGCTACACCTTC.